This entry lists 32 T cell receptor beta chains sequenced from one sample in a study of neoadjuvant anti-PD-1 for oral cavity cancer. Measured with immunoSEQ multiplex PCR; TCRdb has only the in-frame clones, and not every one. Here the sample spans roughly 10,000 clones, 52% being singletons. The input for sequencing was tumor tissue, taken before nivolumab (anti-PD-1) treatment. Source of these receptors: a person aged 35-79 years with oral cavity squamous cell carcinoma.

The chain combines TRBV10-3 with TRBJ2-5, with D perhaps being TRBD1 or TRBD2 (6 bases each). Germline values: CDR1 ENHRY, CDR2 SYGVKD. With 0 bases removed from V and 6 bases from J, the gap between germline ends came to 11 bases. This CDR3 has 14 residues. Here the CDR3 reads CAISESEGVKTQYF. The CDR3 coding sequence is TGTGCCATCAGTGAGTCGGAGGGGGTCAAGACCCAGTACTTC.

This chain connects TRBV5-4 to TRBJ2-7; D may correspond to TRBD1 or TRBD2 (6 bases each). Deletions cut 4 bases from V and 0 bases from J, with 14 bases between. Germline V gene lookup returns CDR1 SGHNT and CDR2 YYREEE (reference sequence). CDR3 length: 15 amino acids. CDR3 residues: CASSPGAGASYEQYF. The DNA for the CDR3 is TGTGCCAGCAGCCCGGGGGCAGGAGCCTCCTACGAGCAGTACTTC.

In the case of this clone: At one end the junction does not follow the germline gene, possibly because of a read error. This chain links TRBV4-2 with TRBJ2-1; the D gene is possibly TRBD1 (8 bases). The CDR3 has 17 residues. The germline CDR1 and CDR2 sequences are LGHNA and YNFKEQ. DNA for the CDR3: TGTGCCAGCAGCGGGAGGAGGACAGGGAGGGCCTATAATGAGCAGTTCTTC. It encodes CASSGRRTGRAYNEQFF.

The chain employs TRBV28 and TRBJ1-4; 7 nucleotides line up with TRBD1. The germline gives CDR1 MDHEN, CDR2 SYDVKM. The length of the CDR3 is 15 residues. The V gene end was trimmed by 3 bases and the J gene end by 7 bases; junction bases not matched to a gene: 8. The CDR3 region is CASSFPRGAGEKLFF. In DNA form, the CDR3 reads TGTGCCAGCAGTTTCCCCAGGGGGGCAGGTGAAAAACTGTTTTTT.

Judged by abundance, this clone is medium-sized. The chain joins TRBV27 to TRBJ1-1; tentatively, D is TRBD1 (6 bases). Looked up from germline, CDR1 is MNHEY and CDR2 is SMNVEV (reference sequence). V shed 5 bases and J shed 10 bases, with 23 bases lying between them. The CDR3 has 15 amino acids. DNA for the CDR3: TGTGCCAGCAGTCCGTCCTGGGGGGGCGAAGTAGGAGCTTTCTTT. Protein sequence: CASSPSWGGEVGAFF.

This clone has more than one count but fewer than ten. The chain joins TRBV5-1 to TRBJ1-2, with a possible D match to TRBD1 (6 bases). V lost 0 bases and J 0 bases, leaving 12 bases between the germline ends. The CDR3 length is 16 residues. In germline, CDR1 is SGHRS, CDR2 YFSETQ. The CDR3 loop reads CASSLGRGQANYGYTF. The CDR3 DNA reads TGCGCCAGCAGCTTGGGTAGGGGACAAGCTAACTATGGCTACACCTTC.

This clone was seen a handful of times. This rearrangement joins TRBV6-5 to TRBJ1-2, with D possibly matching TRBD1 (5 bases). The V gene's germline CDR1 is MNHEY and CDR2 SVGAGI. CDR3 length: 13 amino acids. The V and J ends lost 5 bases and 4 bases respectively, with 11 bases between them. This CDR3 reads CASSPSGPYGYTF. CDR3 coding DNA: TGTGCCAGCAGTCCCTCGGGGCCCTATGGCTACACCTTC.

The CDR3 protein is CASRLDRFSFF. DNA for the CDR3: TGTGCCAGTAGGCTCGACAGGTTTTCGTTCTTC. This chain joins TRBV19 and TRBJ2-1, with D possibly matching TRBD1 (6 bases). Trimming pared 6 bases from V and 15 bases from J, leaving 15 bases between. CDR3 length equals 11 residues. Germline V gives CDR1 LNHDA, CDR2 SQIVND (reference sequence).

This clone is medium-sized. The chain joins TRBV2 to TRBJ2-7, with 7 bases matching TRBD1. The CDR3 extends over 15 amino acids. Germline V gene sequence: CDR1 SNHLY, CDR2 FYNNEI. J was trimmed by 6 bases and V by 1 base; bases with no gene match: 9. The CDR3: CASSEESTGRSEQYF. In nucleotides, the CDR3 is TGTGCCAGCAGTGAAGAGTCGACAGGGCGGAGCGAGCAGTACTTC.

This chain joins TRBV28 and TRBJ1-1; D possibly corresponds to TRBD1 (6 bases). The germline gives CDR1 MDHEN, CDR2 SYDVKM. The CDR3 has 16 residues. V dropped 4 bases and J dropped 5 bases, with 20 bases sitting between them. CDR3 sequence: CASSSSGARVGTEAFF. CDR3 bases: TGTGCCAGCAGTTCCTCGGGGGCCCGCGTCGGAACTGAAGCTTTCTTT.

V and J are TRBV4-3 and TRBJ2-3; 8 bases match TRBD1. V lost 0 bases and J lost 6; bases outside the gene matches: 5. Germline V lookup: CDR1 LGHNA, CDR2 YSLEER. This CDR3 comprises 15 residues. CDR3 loop: CASSQDQGAGDTQYF. The CDR3 nucleotides are TGCGCCAGCAGCCAAGATCAGGGGGCCGGGGATACGCAGTATTTT.

This sequence joins TRBV5-5 and TRBJ1-1, with 7 bases fitting TRBD1. The CDR3 has 16 amino acids. J gave up 5 bases and V 4 bases, and 14 bases lay outside the gene matches. In germline, CDR1 is SGHKS, CDR2 YYEKEE (reference sequence). This CDR3 reads CASSHSPHRGNTEAFF. CDR3 coding DNA: TGTGCCAGCAGCCACTCGCCCCACAGGGGCAATACTGAAGCTTTCTTT.

The chain combines TRBV6-6 with TRBJ2-7; D remains ambiguous. The CDR3 runs to 15 residues. Trimming took off 2 bases at V and 1 base at J, with 12 bases between the two ends. Looked up from germline, CDR1 is MNHNY and CDR2 is SVGAGI (reference sequence). CDR3 region: CASSYGPGYSYEQYF. The CDR3 DNA reads as TGTGCCAGCAGTTACGGACCAGGTTATTCCTACGAGCAGTACTTC.

The count of this clone is one. J is TRBJ2-1 and V is TRBV28; D may be TRBD2 (7 bases). Deletions cut 8 bases from V and 0 bases from J, with 11 bases between. CDR1 is MDHEN and CDR2 is SYDVKM in the germline V gene. The CDR3 extends over 14 amino acids. The CDR3 bases are TGTGCCAGCCTTGGGGGGGCCTCCTACAATGAGCAGTTCTTC. Amino acid sequence: CASLGGASYNEQFF.

This clone has just a few counts. The chain combines TRBV19 with TRBJ2-1, with TRBD1 identical over 7 bases. CDR3 length equals 17 residues. With V trimmed by 2 bases and J by 8 bases, 15 bases remained unmatched. The germline gives CDR1 LNHDA, CDR2 SQIVND (reference sequence). In nucleotides, the CDR3 is TGTGCCAGTAGTATAAGAAGGGGCCAGGGGGTGCGGGATGAGCAGTTCTTC. Protein product: CASSIRRGQGVRDEQFF.

The chain joins TRBV7-6 to TRBJ1-1; D unclear. The CDR3 has 14 residues. Trimming removed 3 bases at V and 3 bases at J, with 11 bases between. From germline, CDR1 is SGHVS and CDR2 FNYEAQ. CDR3 nucleotide sequence: TGTGCCAGCAGCTTGGCCGGGAAGGACACTGAAGCTTTCTTT. Residues: CASSLAGKDTEAFF.

This clone ranks as medium-sized (0.01 to 0.1%). V is TRBV10-3 and J is TRBJ2-7; TRBD1 agrees at 9 bases. Looked up from germline, CDR1 is ENHRY and CDR2 is SYGVKD. V dropped 7 bases and J dropped 0; count of bases not matched to a gene: 4. The CDR3 totals 14 residues. CDR3 region: CAIKPGQGSYEQYF. The CDR3 nucleotides read TGTGCCATCAAGCCGGGACAGGGCTCCTACGAGCAGTACTTC.

This chain connects TRBV6-1 to TRBJ1-5, with D unclear. Germline CDR1 MNHNS, CDR2 SASEGT. Between the trimmed V and J ends, which lost 3 bases and 1 base, there was a span of 1 base. The CDR3 consists of 12 residues. In nucleotides, the CDR3 is TGTGCCAGCAGTGAGAGCAATCAGCCCCAGCATTTT. It translates to CASSESNQPQHF.

The CDR3 sequence: CASSDLTGGGYTF. The DNA of the CDR3 is TGTGCCAGCAGTGACTTGACAGGTGGAGGCTACACCTTC. The chain joins TRBV6-6 to TRBJ1-2; D might be TRBD1 (6 bases). V was trimmed by 5 bases and J by 8 bases, leaving 15 bases between them. CDR1 MNHNY and CDR2 SVGAGI come from the germline V gene (reference sequence). This CDR3 has 13 residues.

Note on this clone: A junction boundary mismatches the germline segment, possibly from a read error. The chain combines TRBV5-5 with TRBJ2-5; D unresolved. Germline CDR1 SGHKS, CDR2 YYEKEE (reference sequence). The CDR3 has 13 residues. In nucleotides, the CDR3 is TGTGCCAGCAGTTTGGGAATCCAAGAGACCCAGTACTTC. It specifies CASSLGIQETQYF.

V usage is TRBV30 and J usage is TRBJ1-2; possibly TRBD1 for D (5 bases). V lost 2 bases and J lost 5, with 12 bases in between. The CDR3 loop spans 13 amino acids. Germline CDR1 and CDR2: GTSNPN and SVGIG (reference sequence). The CDR3: CAWSTRQSYGYTF. Written as DNA, the CDR3 is TGTGCCTGGAGTACCCGACAGTCTTATGGCTACACCTTC. Full variable domain (rest looked up from reference TRBV30 and TRBJ1-2): SQTIHQWPATLVQPVGSPLSLECTVEGTSNPNLYWYRQAAGRGLQLLFYSVGIGQISSEVPQNLSASRPQDRQFILSSKKLLLSDSGFYLCAWSTRQSYGYTFGSGTRLTVV.

This clone is medium-sized (0.01 to 0.1%). The chain has TRBV6-1 and TRBJ1-4; TRBD1 agrees at 8 bases. Germline trimming cut 4 bases from V and 4 bases from J; bases unmatched to any gene: 2. CDR1 and CDR2 (germline): MNHNS, SASEGT. The CDR3 is made up of 14 amino acids. CDR3 sequence: CASSGGQVNEKLFF. CDR3 coding DNA: TGTGCCAGCAGTGGGGGACAGGTTAATGAAAAACTGTTTTTT.

CDR3: CASNHLGYEQYF. CDR3 coding DNA: TGTGCCAGCAACCACTTAGGATACGAGCAGTACTTC. The rearrangement joins TRBV5-5 to TRBJ2-7; no clear D. V was shortened by 6 bases and J by 4 bases, with 11 bases between the two germline ends. The length of the CDR3 is 12 residues. CDR1 and CDR2 from the germline V gene are SGHKS and YYEKEE (reference sequence).

The rearrangement uses TRBV11-3 and TRBJ2-3; 7 bases are a match to TRBD2. CDR3 size: 15 residues. V was pared by 3 bases and J by 1 base, with 4 bases of the junction left unmatched. Germline V CDR1 and CDR2: SGHNT, YENEEA. Here the CDR3 reads CASSFGGGGTDTQYF. The CDR3 DNA follows: TGTGCCAGCAGCTTTGGGGGGGGAGGCACAGATACGCAGTATTTT.

The chain employs TRBV6-6 and TRBJ1-4, with D unclear. V was trimmed by 4 bases and J by 5 bases, leaving 14 bases between them. This CDR3 contains 15 residues. CDR1 is MNHNY, CDR2 SVGAGI, per germline (reference sequence). CDR3 in amino acids: CASSSASTWNEKLFF. CDR3 sequence (DNA): TGTGCCAGCAGTTCCGCTTCGACCTGGAATGAAAAACTGTTTTTT.

This clone was counted only a few times. The V and J genes are TRBV11-3 and TRBJ2-7; tentative D call: TRBD2 (6 bases). The CDR3 is made up of 13 amino acids. With 1 base removed from V and 6 bases from J, the gap between germline ends came to 10 bases. From germline, CDR1 is SGHNT and CDR2 YENEEA. DNA for the CDR3: TGTGCCAGCAGCTTAGTCCCCGGGGGCGAGCAGTACTTC. It translates to CASSLVPGGEQYF. Variable domain in full (rest from reference TRBV11-3 and TRBJ2-7): EAGVVQSPRYKIIEKKQPVAFWCNPISGHNTLYWYLQNLGQGPELLIRYENEEAVDDSQLPKDRFSAERLKGVDSTLKIQPAELGDSAVYLCASSLVPGGEQYFGPGTRLTVT.

This chain uses TRBV25-1 with TRBJ2-5; D might be TRBD1 (6 bases). CDR1 MGHDK and CDR2 SYGVNS come from the germline V gene. Trimming shortened V by 4 bases and J by 2 bases, and 17 bases separated the two germline ends. This CDR3 spans 16 amino acids. Here the CDR3 DNA reads TGTGCCAGCAGTGCCCGCGCCTCCGGGACACAAGAGACCCAGTACTTC. Protein product: CASSARASGTQETQYF.

This clone showed up just a few times. The chain has TRBV4-3 and TRBJ1-3, with D possibly matching TRBD1 (6 bases). With 4 bases removed from V and 1 base from J, the gap between germline ends came to 11 bases. Germline CDR1 LGHNA, CDR2 YSLEER. The CDR3 runs to 15 residues. CDR3 residues: CASSLEQGSGNTIYF. The DNA for the CDR3 is TGCGCCAGCAGCCTAGAACAGGGTTCTGGAAACACCATATATTTT.

This chain connects TRBV10-1 to TRBJ2-1, with TRBD2 identical over 8 bases. From germline, CDR1 is WNHNN and CDR2 SYGVQD (reference sequence). The CDR3 is 14 residues long. V was pared by 11 bases and J by 3 bases, with 9 bases of the junction left unmatched. CDR3 region: CAGRSSGLYNEQFF. The CDR3, as DNA: TGCGCCGGCCGGTCTAGCGGGCTCTACAATGAGCAGTTCTTC.

The chain has TRBV19 and TRBJ2-3; TRBD1 matches 8 bases. Germline values: CDR1 LNHDA, CDR2 SQIVND (reference sequence). J gave up 5 bases and V 8 bases, and 15 bases lay outside the gene matches. This CDR3 comprises 16 residues. This CDR3 reads CASLANDRGRGDTQYF. The CDR3 region has the DNA TGTGCCAGTCTAGCGAATGACAGGGGCCGGGGAGATACGCAGTATTTT.

The CDR3 DNA sequence: TGTGCCAGCAGGGAACAGACAGGGGGCGTCTATGGCTACACCTTC. Encoded protein: CASREQTGGVYGYTF. The chain is built from TRBV6-1 and TRBJ1-2, with 10 bases aligning to TRBD1. Trimming took 6 bases from V and 4 from J; bases not matched to a gene: 8. Germline-derived CDR1 and CDR2 are MNHNS and SASEGT. The CDR3 spans 15 residues.

The chain is built from TRBV11-2 and TRBJ2-3; 10 bases match TRBD2. The trim removed 7 bases at V and 2 bases at J, leaving 6 bases unmatched. The CDR3 runs to 15 residues. In germline, CDR1 is SGHAT, CDR2 FQNNGV. The CDR3 region is CASNLAGAYTDTQYF. In DNA, the CDR3 is TGTGCCAGCAACCTAGCGGGGGCCTACACAGATACGCAGTATTTT.